This T cell receptor (beta chain) was obtained from a study of blood T cell repertoires in COVID-19. Study-wide context: Spain, Italy and the United States supplied samples that represented acute and convalescent COVID-19. Nucleic acid was either cDNA or gDNA, and it came from T cells, B-cell-depleted T cells, or PBMCs.

V lost 2 bases to trimming and J lost 4 bases; unmatched junction nucleotides: 1. This CDR3 comprises 14 residues. CDR1 is MDHEN, CDR2 SYDVKM, per germline. Authors' analysis steps: Estimates of nucleated cell counts were drawn from the amplification of reference gene primers. The assay was immunoSEQ multiplex PCR, and TCRdb's table has in-frame clones only and misses some. That table supplies the V and J calls and clone size; D and trimming were determined from the DNA. The table lists roughly 90,000 clones, around four fifths of them singletons. The table lists this clone with a count of one. The sequencing sample was made of peripheral blood. V usage is TRBV28 and J usage is TRBJ1-2; TRBD1 aligns across 10 bases. This clonotype was sampled from a woman older than 75 with active or convalescent COVID-19. The CDR3 is CASSLRQGAYGYTF. The CDR3 coding sequence is TGTGCCAGCAGTTTACGACAGGGGGCCTATGGCTACACCTTC.